What follows are 27 T cell receptor beta chains derived from one specimen sequenced in a study of T cell responses to AZD1222 COVID-19 vaccine. Assay: immunoSEQ multiplex PCR; the TCRdb copy retains only in-frame clones and omits some. The sample holds roughly 120,000 clones, about 92% seen once. The source material was peripheral blood, sampled on day 0 of AZD1222 vaccination. Every receptor here comes from an adult in good health.

V usage is TRBV11-3 and J usage is TRBJ2-1, with D possibly matching TRBD2 (6 bases). Germline lookup yields CDR1 SGHNT and CDR2 YENEEA. This CDR3 comprises 15 residues. Trimming took off 2 bases at V and 5 bases at J, with 13 bases between the two ends. The CDR3 DNA follows: TGTGCCAGCAGCTTAAGACTAGGGGAGGACAATGAGCAGTTCTTC. It yields the protein CASSLRLGEDNEQFF.

The genes are TRBV5-1 and TRBJ2-1; D might be TRBD2 (5 bases). V lost 5 bases and J 6 bases, leaving 9 bases between the germline ends. This CDR3 has 12 amino acids. In germline, CDR1 is SGHRS, CDR2 YFSETQ. In DNA form, the CDR3 reads TGCGCCAGCAGTGGGAGTCCCAATGAGCAGTTCTTC. Residues: CASSGSPNEQFF.

This chain links TRBV27 with TRBJ2-3, with D possibly matching TRBD1 (6 bases). There are 13 residues in the CDR3. V was trimmed by 3 bases and J by 3 bases, leaving 7 bases between them. In germline, CDR1 is MNHEY, CDR2 SMNVEV (reference sequence). CDR3 nucleotide sequence: TGTGCCAGCAGTTTCCAGGGGACAGATACGCAGTATTTT. As protein: CASSFQGTDTQYF.

A word on this clone: The junction departs from germline at one end; a sequencing error may be responsible. The chain recombines TRBV28 with TRBJ2-6, with D possibly matching TRBD1 (5 bases). The CDR3 is 17 amino acids. CDR1 is MDHEN, CDR2 SYDVKM, per germline. Here the CDR3 reads CASSLSLGQAGANVLIF. For the CDR3, the DNA is TGTGCCAGCAGTTTGTCGTTGGGTCAGGCTGGGGCCAACGTCCTGATTTTC.

This chain joins TRBV4-1 and TRBJ1-1; the D is unclear. Germline CDR1 MGHRA, CDR2 YSYEKL. Trimming removed 2 bases from V and 0 bases from J, with 10 bases in between. The CDR3 spans 15 residues. CDR3: CASSQRTGLNTEAFF. CDR3 DNA sequence: TGCGCCAGCAGCCAACGGACTGGGTTGAACACTGAAGCTTTCTTT.

The V and J genes are TRBV5-1 and TRBJ1-6, with D possibly matching TRBD1 (5 bases). Germline V lookup: CDR1 SGHRS, CDR2 YFSETQ. The CDR3 sequence is 12 residues long. Trimming removed 5 bases at V and 9 bases at J, with 9 bases between. The CDR3 region is CASSFGASPLHF. The CDR3 DNA sequence: TGCGCCAGCAGTTTCGGGGCTTCACCCCTCCACTTT.

The V and J genes are TRBV27 and TRBJ1-5, with a possible D match to TRBD1 (6 bases). The CDR3 loop spans 19 amino acids. With 3 bases removed from V and 0 bases from J, the gap between germline ends came to 21 bases. Germline CDR1 MNHEY, CDR2 SMNVEV (reference sequence). CDR3 nucleotides: TGTGCCAGCAGTTTGTCTGGGACACCCACGATCTATAGCAATCAGCCCCAGCATTTT. Protein product: CASSLSGTPTIYSNQPQHF.

This chain joins TRBV4-1 and TRBJ2-7, with TRBD2 identical over 7 bases. V dropped 2 bases and J dropped 2; count of bases not matched to a gene: 3. The germline V gene encodes CDR1 MGHRA and CDR2 YSYEKL. The CDR3 runs 14 residues. CDR3 bases: TGCGCCAGCAGCCAAACTGGACTAGCCTACGAGCAGTACTTC. Protein product: CASSQTGLAYEQYF.

This clone has just a few counts. The chain is built from TRBV2 and TRBJ1-6; tentative D call: TRBD1 (5 bases). Between the trimmed V and J ends, which lost 7 bases and 6 bases, there was a span of 19 bases. Germline V gene sequence: CDR1 SNHLY, CDR2 FYNNEI. CDR3 length: 16 residues. The CDR3 sequence is CASTPSRGGTNSPLHF. DNA of the CDR3: TGTGCCAGCACCCCTTCTCGGGGAGGGACTAATTCACCCCTCCACTTT.

The gene calls are TRBV10-3 and TRBJ2-7, with 8 bases fitting TRBD1. CDR3 length equals 12 residues. The J segment lost 9 bases and the V segment lost 11 bases, leaving 12 bases of the junction unmatched. CDR1 and CDR2 (germline): ENHRY, SYGVKD. This chain's CDR3 is CAAGQGGGGQYF. CDR3 in DNA: TGTGCCGCCGGACAGGGAGGCGGTGGGCAGTACTTC.

J is TRBJ1-2 and V is TRBV6-1; no firm D call. Germline V gene sequence: CDR1 MNHNS, CDR2 SASEGT. The germline V and J ends were trimmed by 2 bases and 4 bases, with 11 bases remaining between them. CDR3 length equals 14 residues. CDR3 loop: CASSERQAGYGYTF. The CDR3 nucleotides read TGTGCCAGCAGTGAACGGCAGGCGGGCTATGGCTACACCTTC.

The CDR3 here is CASSSGTVYGYTF. DNA for the CDR3: TGTGCCAGCAGCTCCGGTACTGTTTATGGCTACACCTTC. The chain links TRBV5-4 to TRBJ1-2; D gene uncertain. Germline V gene lookup returns CDR1 SGHNT and CDR2 YYREEE (reference sequence). This CDR3 contains 13 residues. Trimming cost V 3 bases and J 5 bases, with 11 bases left between them.

The J gene is TRBJ1-3, the V gene TRBV7-2; no clear D. V lost 1 base and J lost 2, with 12 bases in between. The length of the CDR3 is 16 residues. The germline CDR1 and CDR2 sequences are SGHTA and FQGNSA. CDR3 loop: CASSLGRLRTGNTIYF. The CDR3 nucleotides read TGTGCCAGCAGCTTAGGTAGATTAAGGACTGGAAACACCATATATTTT. Filled out from reference TRBV7-2 and TRBJ1-3, the complete variable domain reads GAGVSQSPSNKVTEKGKDVELRCDPISGHTALYWYRQSLGQGLEFLIYFQGNSAPDKSGLPSDRFSAERTGGSVSTLTIQRTQQEDSAVYLCASSLGRLRTGNTIYFGEGSWLTVV.

In this sample, this clone turned up a few times. The gene calls are TRBV2 and TRBJ1-4, with D perhaps matching TRBD1 (6 bases). The length of the CDR3 is 14 residues. V lost 2 bases to trimming and J lost 6 bases, with 10 bases between them. The germline CDR1 and CDR2 sequences are SNHLY and FYNNEI. This CDR3 reads CASSERGGDEKLFF. The CDR3 DNA reads TGTGCCAGCAGTGAACGAGGGGGGGATGAAAAACTGTTTTTT.

The rearrangement links TRBV19 to TRBJ2-7; TRBD1 might be the D (6 bases). Germline CDR1 LNHDA, CDR2 SQIVND (reference sequence). The CDR3 sequence is 12 residues long. Deletions cut 4 bases from V and 5 bases from J, with 9 bases between. The chain's CDR3 is CASSNRVHEQYF. DNA for the CDR3: TGTGCCAGTAGTAACAGGGTGCACGAGCAGTACTTC.

Only one count was recorded for this clone. V usage is TRBV7-6 and J usage is TRBJ1-1, with a possible D match to TRBD1 (6 bases). The length of the CDR3 is 15 residues. Germline loops: CDR1 SGHVS, CDR2 FNYEAQ. Between the trimmed V and J ends, which lost 1 base and 6 bases, there was a span of 15 bases. The CDR3 region has the DNA TGTGCCAGCAGCTTAGGACCGGGGGGCAGGGCTGAAGCTTTCTTT. This gives the protein CASSLGPGGRAEAFF.

The J gene is TRBJ1-4, the V gene TRBV21-1. TRBV21-1 is classified as a pseudogene. This CDR3 comprises 19 residues. The CDR3: CASSKWDVGIRDKNEKLFF. In nucleotides, the CDR3 is TGTGCCAGCAGCAAATGGGACGTGGGGATCCGTGACAAGAATGAAAAACTGTTTTTT.

This clone has just a few counts. CDR3 residues: CASSEAGGTVFEQFF. CDR3 coding DNA: TGTGCCAGCAGTGAAGCGGGCGGGACCGTGTTTGAGCAGTTCTTC. The genes are TRBV6-1 and TRBJ2-1, with D tentatively TRBD2 (6 bases). This CDR3 comprises 15 residues. Trimming cost V 0 bases and J 9 bases, with 15 bases left between them. CDR1 is MNHNS, CDR2 SASEGT, per germline.

This chain joins TRBV29-1 and TRBJ2-3; D is perhaps TRBD2 (6 bases). Trimming took 1 base from V and 1 from J, leaving 9 bases between them. The length of the CDR3 is 14 residues. The germline gives CDR1 SQVTM, CDR2 ANQGSEA. The CDR3 DNA sequence: TGCAGCGTTGAAGGACTAGTAGGCACAGATACGCAGTATTTT. Amino acids: CSVEGLVGTDTQYF.

A note on this clone: The same CDR3 is also encoded by other DNA sequences in this sample. The chain recombines TRBV27 with TRBJ2-1; 9 nucleotides match TRBD2. The CDR3 has 15 residues. Germline V gene sequence: CDR1 MNHEY, CDR2 SMNVEV (reference sequence). With V trimmed by 5 bases and J by 0 bases, 2 bases remained unmatched. The CDR3, as DNA: TGTGCCAGCAGTCTTAGCGGGAGCTCCTACAATGAGCAGTTCTTC. The encoded protein is CASSLSGSSYNEQFF.

This rearrangement joins TRBV10-1 to TRBJ2-2, with D possibly being TRBD2 (6 bases). V was cut by 7 bases and J by 1 base, with 22 bases left in between. The germline V gene encodes CDR1 WNHNN and CDR2 SYGVQD (reference sequence). The CDR3 is 18 residues long. As DNA, the CDR3 is TGCGCCAGCACTCCCCTCCGCGGGATGGGCAGGAACACCGGGGAGCTGTTTTTT. Translation: CASTPLRGMGRNTGELFF.

The chain links TRBV7-8 to TRBJ2-7; D is ambiguous. CDR3 size: 15 residues. Germline loops: CDR1 SGHVS, CDR2 FQNEAQ. Trimming pared 0 bases from V and 0 bases from J, leaving 9 bases between. The CDR3 DNA reads as TGTGCCAGCAGCTTAGCGGCAGGTCTCTCCTACGAGCAGTACTTC. It codes for CASSLAAGLSYEQYF.

This chain joins TRBV7-2 and TRBJ1-6; maybe TRBD1 (6 bases). The CDR3 has 15 residues. Trimming took 5 bases from V and 8 from J, leaving 16 bases between them. The V gene's germline CDR1 is SGHTA and CDR2 FQGNSA. Written as DNA, the CDR3 is TGTGCCAGCAGCACTTTCGGACAGTCCTATTCACCCCTCCACTTT. Its translation: CASSTFGQSYSPLHF.

The V call is TRBV6-4, the J call TRBJ2-7; 7 bases are a match to TRBD1. J was trimmed by 5 bases and V by 3 bases; bases with no gene match: 4. Germline CDR1 is MRHNA and CDR2 is SNTAGT. CDR3 length: 13 residues. The CDR3 here is CASSEDGTDEQYF. The CDR3 nucleotides are TGTGCCAGCAGTGAAGACGGGACAGACGAGCAGTACTTC.

The chain uses TRBV30 and TRBJ2-5; D could derive from TRBD1 or TRBD2 (5 bases each). With 0 bases removed from V and 0 bases from J, the gap between germline ends came to 17 bases. CDR3 length equals 17 residues. Germline V CDR1 and CDR2: GTSNPN, SVGIG (reference sequence). CDR3: CAWSVRGYRSNQETQYF. The CDR3 DNA reads as TGTGCCTGGAGTGTACGGGGTTACAGGTCCAACCAAGAGACCCAGTACTTC. Filled out from reference TRBV30 and TRBJ2-5, the complete variable domain reads SQTIHQWPATLVQPVGSPLSLECTVEGTSNPNLYWYRQAAGRGLQLLFYSVGIGQISSEVPQNLSASRPQDRQFILSSKKLLLSDSGFYLCAWSVRGYRSNQETQYFGPGTRLLVL.

This rearrangement joins TRBV10-3 to TRBJ2-1; TRBD2 agrees at 7 bases. Germline assignment: CDR1 ENHRY and CDR2 SYGVKD. This CDR3 is 13 amino acids long. The trim removed 7 bases at V and 1 base at J, leaving 1 base unmatched. CDR3 bases: TGTGCCATCAACGGGAGGTCCTACAATGAGCAGTTCTTC. Its translation: CAINGRSYNEQFF.

CDR3 coding DNA: TGTGCCAGCAGTTTATCAGGGGGGAGTCAGCCCCAGCATTTT. Protein product: CASSLSGGSQPQHF. J is TRBJ1-5 and V is TRBV28; 7 bases are a match to TRBD1. The junction had 3 bases not matched to a gene; V was cut back by 1 base and J by 6 bases. The CDR3 totals 14 residues. The germline CDR1 and CDR2 sequences are MDHEN and SYDVKM.